Below, one TCR beta chain is given with its context. The antigen it recognizes is unknown. Base qualities were left out, and no much larger clone turns up one base away. The label giving this sample's time point can be read as: baseline before first vaccination. Vaccinee samples were obtained from the UK trials COV001 and COV002, which included a single-blind randomized controlled phase 2/3 trial of AZD1222 (ChAdOx1 nCoV-19) in healthy adults. Trial participant PBMC samples were collected at day 0 and day 28 after the second dose for TCRbeta chain sequencing. The CDR3 regions of human TCRbeta chains were subjected to immunosequencing. The authors' analysis ran thus. Repertoire TCRs were matched against a reference library of SARS-CoV-2-specific TCRs generated with the MIRA antigen-specificity platform. Breadth was defined as the fraction of unique TCRs that were SARS-CoV-2-associated. Depth was defined as the fraction of total T cells that were SARS-CoV-2-associated. Using the MIRA data, each spike-specific TCR was mapped to the spike region that the TCR reacts to and placed in a CD4 or CD8 class. Log10-transformed breadth and depth values were compared by one-way ANOVA with Sidak's multiple comparisons tests. In its TCRdb copy, this immuneACCESS table keeps in-frame sequences only and misses some clones. Where compared with another copy, unresolved V genes explain less than half of these, and the others have no known cause. That table furnishes V, J and clone size, whereas the DNA furnished D and trimming. This sample is represented by some 170,000 clones; 70% to 90% of them were singletons. Of the sample, around 1.6% is held by the ten largest clones.

The record originates from a study of T cell responses to AZD1222 COVID-19 vaccine (dated by TCRdb to the early 2020s). General notes on the study: AZD1222 recipients with second doses at about 4 weeks or about 12 weeks were pooled, because spike-specific TCR depth and breadth did not differ between schedules. A total of approximately 240 trial participants underwent TCR sequencing, of whom roughly 210 had received two doses of AZD1222 and around 25 had received two doses of the MenACWY control vaccine. Trial participants were enrolled by age into subgroups of 18-55, 56-69 and 70-plus years, and around 140, 26 and 57 TCR-sequenced participants, respectively, were included in these subgroups. Study-level results and caveats: The 56-69-year group was small, and its depth increase did not reach significance, likely because of low power. The whole spike protein was spanned by vaccine-associated CD4 TCRs, and dominant responses were seen in regions 160-218 and 743-854. A significant rise in spike-specific TCR breadth and depth was observed after two AZD1222 doses relative to day 0 and relative to MenACWY recipients. Epitopes outside the regions mutated in the B.1.351 and B.1.1.7 variants were reportedly recognized by nearly half of the unique spike-specific TCRs. Most participants were white British and females outnumbered males, and the authors suggested that clonal diversity may have been underestimated. Because no day 14 peak-response samples were available, repertoires were characterized only after the peak T cell response. Conclusions about previously exposed vaccinees are limited, since just 5 to 7 AZD1222 recipients were seropositive for SARS-CoV-2 at baseline.

The CDR3 numbers 12 residues from cysteine through phenylalanine. The only DNA kept is the CDR3, 36 bases in frame from the first base. V loses 0 bases of germline sequence and J loses 8 bases, and the interval between the two ends is 4 bases. Per the germline V gene, SGHVS is the CDR1 and FNYEAQ is the CDR2. Source: peripheral blood, taken on day 0 of AZD1222 vaccination. The source is an adult in good health. This receptor chain uses TRBV7-6 and TRBJ2-2, with the D gene not confidently named. The DNA sequence is TGTGCCAGCAGCTTAGCCACAGGGGAGCTGTTTTTT. This codes for CASSLATGELFF. Here the CDR3 is joined to the reference TRBV7-6 and TRBJ2-2 genes, and the full variable domain is: GAGVSQSPRYKVTKRGQDVALRCDPISGHVSLYWYRQALGQGPEFLTYFNYEAQQDKSGLPNDRFSAERPEGSISTLTIQRTEQRDSAMYRCASSLATGELFFGEGSRLTVL.